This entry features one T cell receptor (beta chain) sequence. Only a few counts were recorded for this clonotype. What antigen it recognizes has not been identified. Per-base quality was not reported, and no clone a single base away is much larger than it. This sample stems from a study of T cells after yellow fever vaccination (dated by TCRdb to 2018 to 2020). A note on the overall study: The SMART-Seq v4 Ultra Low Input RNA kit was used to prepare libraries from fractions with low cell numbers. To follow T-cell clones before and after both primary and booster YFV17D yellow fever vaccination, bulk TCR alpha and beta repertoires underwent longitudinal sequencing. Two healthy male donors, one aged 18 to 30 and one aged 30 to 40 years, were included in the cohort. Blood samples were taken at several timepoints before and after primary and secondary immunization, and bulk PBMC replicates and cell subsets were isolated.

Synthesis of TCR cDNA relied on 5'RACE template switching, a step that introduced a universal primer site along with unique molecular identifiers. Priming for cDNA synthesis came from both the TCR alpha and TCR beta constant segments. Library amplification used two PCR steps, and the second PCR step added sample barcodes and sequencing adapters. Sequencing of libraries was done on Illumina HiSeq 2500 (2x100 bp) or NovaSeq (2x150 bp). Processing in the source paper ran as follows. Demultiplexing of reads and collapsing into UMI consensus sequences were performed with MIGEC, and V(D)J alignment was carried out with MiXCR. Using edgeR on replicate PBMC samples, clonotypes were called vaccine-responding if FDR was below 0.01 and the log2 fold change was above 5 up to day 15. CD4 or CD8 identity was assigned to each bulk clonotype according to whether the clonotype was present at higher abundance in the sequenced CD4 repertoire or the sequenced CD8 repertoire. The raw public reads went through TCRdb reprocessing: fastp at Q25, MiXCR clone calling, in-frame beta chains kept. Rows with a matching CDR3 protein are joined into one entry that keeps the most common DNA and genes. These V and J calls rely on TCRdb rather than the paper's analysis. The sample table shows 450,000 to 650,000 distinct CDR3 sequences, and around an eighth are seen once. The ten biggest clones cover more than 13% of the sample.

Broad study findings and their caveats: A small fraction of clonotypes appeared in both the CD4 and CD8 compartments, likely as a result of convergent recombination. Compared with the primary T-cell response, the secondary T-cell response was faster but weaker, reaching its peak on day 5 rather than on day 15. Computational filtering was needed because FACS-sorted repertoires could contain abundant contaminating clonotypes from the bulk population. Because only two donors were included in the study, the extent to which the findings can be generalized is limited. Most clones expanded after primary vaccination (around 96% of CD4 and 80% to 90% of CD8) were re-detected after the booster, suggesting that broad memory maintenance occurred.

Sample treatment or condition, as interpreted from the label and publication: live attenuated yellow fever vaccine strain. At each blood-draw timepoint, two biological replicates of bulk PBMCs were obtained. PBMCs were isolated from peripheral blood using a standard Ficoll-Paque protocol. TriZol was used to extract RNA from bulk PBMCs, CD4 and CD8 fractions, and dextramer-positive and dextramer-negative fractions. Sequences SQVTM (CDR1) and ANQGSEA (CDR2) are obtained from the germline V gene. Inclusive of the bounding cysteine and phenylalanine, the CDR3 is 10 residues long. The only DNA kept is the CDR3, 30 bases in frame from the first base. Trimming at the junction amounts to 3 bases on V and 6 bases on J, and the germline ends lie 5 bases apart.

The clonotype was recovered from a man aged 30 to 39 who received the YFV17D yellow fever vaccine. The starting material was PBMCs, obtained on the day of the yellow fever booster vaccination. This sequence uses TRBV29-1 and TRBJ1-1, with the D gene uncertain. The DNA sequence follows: TGCAGCGTTGACGGGCCTGAAGCTTTCTTT. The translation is CSVDGPEAFF.